The 2 T cell receptor beta chains in this list originate from one sample, sequenced in a study of spatial heterogeneity in lung cancer. MiXCR was run by TCRdb on the 5' RACE reads, yielding one entry per CDR3 protein. Of over 95,000 distinct CDR3 sequences detected, under 14% appear once; the ten largest clones hold approximately 24%. Regarding time point: blood at routine non-recurrence follow-up after resection. The sequenced sample was PBMCs, obtained at follow-up. The receptors here all came from a female donor with early-stage non-small cell lung cancer.

This chain connects TRBV29-1 to TRBJ2-1; 13 bases match TRBD2. There are 13 residues in the CDR3. Unmatched junction bases numbered 9, after V lost 7 bases and J lost 12 bases. CDR1 SQVTM and CDR2 ANQGSEA come from the germline V gene. The CDR3 loop is CSGRTSGSSGQFF. CDR3 nucleotide sequence: TGCAGCGGACGGACTAGCGGGAGCTCCGGGCAGTTCTTC.

CDR3 in DNA: TGTGCCAGCAGTTTGGAGTGGGTTAGCACAGATACGCAGTATTTT. It specifies CASSLEWVSTDTQYF. The rearrangement uses TRBV12-3 or TRBV12-4 and TRBJ2-3; D is undetermined. V was cut by 3 bases and J by 0 bases, with 10 bases left in between. The CDR3 totals 15 residues.